These T cell receptor beta chains were read from a single sample in a study of long-term antiretroviral therapy in people with HIV. Assay: immunoSEQ multiplex PCR; the TCRdb copy retains only in-frame clones and omits some. The sample holds over 40,000 clones, about 95% seen once. Source: unsorted PBMCs, taken 3.7 years after starting antiretroviral therapy. The receptors originated from a woman aged 50 to 65 with HIV. CDR3s include the opening cysteine and the closing phenylalanine or tryptophan. A D gene is named only where the DNA matches it firmly. Where a row states a size, it is once, few, many or the class of an expanded clone; other rows omit it.

j_call v_call clone_size d_call cdr3_aa cdr3_nt
TRBJ2-3 TRBV30 NA TRBD2 CARSPAGGQDTQYF TGTGCTCGATCCCCCGCGGGGGGGCAAGATACGCAGTATTTT
TRBJ1-1 TRBV6-5 NA NA CASSRPRLAEAFF TGTGCCAGCAGTCGCCCACGGTTGGCTGAAGCTTTCTTT
TRBJ2-2 TRBV13 once NA CASSRTQGGFNTGELFF TGTGCCAGCAGTCGGACTCAGGGGGGATTCAACACCGGGGAGCTGTTTTTT
TRBJ2-5 TRBV2 NA NA CASKRDVTQETQYF TGTGCCAGCAAACGGGATGTGACCCAAGAGACCCAGTACTTC
TRBJ2-7 TRBV7-2 NA TRBD1 CASEGTGTGTEQYF TGTGCCAGCGAGGGCACCGGGACAGGGACCGAGCAGTACTTC
TRBJ2-2 TRBV14 once NA CASSQVGGTGELFF TGTGCCAGCAGCCAAGTTGGGGGTACCGGGGAGCTGTTTTTT
TRBJ1-1 TRBV7-6 NA NA CASSSRARVNTEAFF TGTGCCAGCAGCTCACGGGCCAGGGTGAACACTGAAGCTTTCTTT
TRBJ1-2 TRBV19 NA TRBD1 CASTEWGTGWDYGYTF TGTGCCAGTACCGAATGGGGGACAGGGTGGGACTATGGCTACACCTTC
TRBJ2-2 TRBV4-1 NA TRBD2 CASSRTSGGWQSKTGELFF TGCGCCAGCAGCCGGACTAGCGGGGGGTGGCAGTCGAAGACCGGGGAGCTGTTTTTT
TRBJ1-1 TRBV25-1 few NA CASNGGTEAFF TGTGCCAGCAACGGGGGTACTGAAGCTTTCTTT